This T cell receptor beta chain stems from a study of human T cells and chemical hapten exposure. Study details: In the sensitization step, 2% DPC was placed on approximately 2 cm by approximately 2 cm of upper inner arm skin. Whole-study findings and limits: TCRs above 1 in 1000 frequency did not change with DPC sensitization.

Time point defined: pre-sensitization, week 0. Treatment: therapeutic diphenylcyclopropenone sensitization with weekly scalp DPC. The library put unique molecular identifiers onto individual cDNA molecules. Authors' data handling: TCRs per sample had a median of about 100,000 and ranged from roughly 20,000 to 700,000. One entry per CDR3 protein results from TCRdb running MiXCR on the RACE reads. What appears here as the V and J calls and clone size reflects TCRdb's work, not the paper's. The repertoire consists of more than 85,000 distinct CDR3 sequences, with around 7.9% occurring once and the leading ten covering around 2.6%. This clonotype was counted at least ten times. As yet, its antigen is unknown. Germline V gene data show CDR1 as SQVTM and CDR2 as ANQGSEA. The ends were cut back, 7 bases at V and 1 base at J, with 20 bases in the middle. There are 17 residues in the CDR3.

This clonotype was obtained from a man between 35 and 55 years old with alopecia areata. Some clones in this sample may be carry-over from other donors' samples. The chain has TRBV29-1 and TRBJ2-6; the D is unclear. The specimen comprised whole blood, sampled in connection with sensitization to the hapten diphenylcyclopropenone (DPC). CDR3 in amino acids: CSARGQVGSSGANVLTF. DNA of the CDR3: TGCAGCGCCCGTGGGCAGGTAGGATCTTCTGGGGCCAACGTCCTGACTTTC.